This T cell receptor (beta chain) was sequenced in a study of long-term antiretroviral therapy in people with HIV. Sequencing relied on immunoSEQ assay v3.0, run at survey level. Profiling relied on immunoSEQ multiplex PCR, and the TCRdb table lists in-frame clones only, not all of them. The sample has 35,000 to 50,000 clones, about 89% seen once. In this sample, this clone turned up a few times. In germline, CDR1 is LNHDA, CDR2 SQIVND (reference sequence). The CDR3 runs to 14 residues. Trimming took off 3 bases at V and 13 bases at J, with 16 bases between the two ends. This sequence originates from a woman in her fifties or sixties with HIV. This chain links TRBV19 with TRBJ1-6; D is unclear. Sequenced material: unsorted PBMCs, taken 0.1 years before starting antiretroviral therapy. CDR3 in amino acids: CASSMGDIESPLHF. In nucleotides, the CDR3 is TGTGCCAGTAGTATGGGAGACATAGAGTCTCCCCTCCACTTT.